This T cell receptor beta chain was sequenced in a study of shared T cell receptors in the human thymus. Generated by immunoSEQ multiplex PCR, the TCRdb table keeps only in-frame clones and is missing some. The sample lists some 660,000 clones, around 87% seen once, with under 0.01% in the top ten. The CDR3 contains 16 residues. Germline CDR1 SGHKS, CDR2 YYEKEE (reference sequence). Trimming left V 0 bases short and J 1 base short, with 13 bases between. These data are also associated with another study on human thymus T cells.

The TCR was taken from a boy under two years old with a congenital heart defect. This chain uses TRBV5-5 with TRBJ1-1, with D tentatively TRBD1 (6 bases). The sequencing sample was made of thymocytes. CDR3 bases: TGTGCCAGCAGCTTGGCTGGCAGGGGTCAGAACACTGAAGCTTTCTTT. Protein sequence: CASSLAGRGQNTEAFF.